The 6 T cell receptor beta chains below were found in one sample sequenced in a study of T-cell memory formation after mild COVID-19. TCRdb redid the calling of the 5' RACE reads with MiXCR, one entry per CDR3 protein. The sample has about 400,000 distinct CDR3 sequences, roughly 18% seen once. Material for sequencing was PBMCs or a T cell subset sorted from them (not recorded which). These receptors came from a man aged 18 to 29 who had mild COVID-19 (a few samples of this study predate the infection). Cell type and time point are not known.

The chain is built from TRBV5-4 and TRBJ2-5, with TRBD1 matching 9 bases. V trimming: 4 bases; J trimming: 3 bases; junction bases outside the gene matches: 10. This CDR3 is 16 amino acids long. The germline V gene has CDR1 SGHNT and CDR2 YYREEE (reference sequence). The CDR3 coding sequence is TGTGCCAGCAGCACGGGGACAGGGTGGAAGGAAGAGACCCAGTACTTC. Translated: CASSTGTGWKEETQYF. The whole variable domain, remainder taken from reference TRBV5-4 and TRBJ2-5, is ETGVTQSPTHLIKTRGQQVTLRCSSQSGHNTVSWYQQALGQGPQFIFQYYREEENGRGNFPPRFSGLQFPNYSSELNVNALELDDSALYLCASSTGTGWKEETQYFGPGTRLLVL.

This chain joins TRBV5-1 and TRBJ2-3; D is possibly TRBD1 or TRBD2 (5 bases each). Trimming shortened V by 1 base and J by 4 bases, and 13 bases separated the two germline ends. Per germline, CDR1 SGHRS and CDR2 YFSETQ. The CDR3 totals 15 residues. This chain's CDR3 is CASSLPAVGADTQYF. The CDR3 DNA reads as TGCGCCAGCAGCTTGCCAGCGGTGGGGGCAGATACGCAGTATTTT.

This clonotype was picked up many times. The genes are TRBV4-3 and TRBJ2-5; perhaps TRBD1 as D (6 bases). V dropped 0 bases and J dropped 5 bases, with 13 bases sitting between them. The CDR3 loop spans 15 amino acids. Germline V lookup: CDR1 LGHNA, CDR2 YSLEER. The CDR3 loop is CASSQEMWQGETQYF. CDR3 sequence (DNA): TGCGCCAGCAGCCAAGAGATGTGGCAGGGGGAGACCCAGTACTTC.

The sample holds a few counts of this clonotype. The chain has TRBV27 and TRBJ2-3, with a tentative D call TRBD2 (6 bases). V was trimmed by 6 bases and J by 2 bases, leaving 15 bases between them. This CDR3 is built from 15 residues. Germline loops: CDR1 MNHEY, CDR2 SMNVEV (reference sequence). CDR3 in amino acids: CASSRRGRDTDTQYF. The CDR3 DNA reads as TGTGCCAGCAGCCGACGGGGGAGAGACACAGATACGCAGTATTTT.

This clonotype was picked up one time. This chain links TRBV6-2 or TRBV6-3 with TRBJ2-7, with 9 bases identical to TRBD1. The CDR3 is 15 residues long. Germline loops: CDR1 MNHEY, CDR2 SVGEGT. V was clipped by 4 bases and J by 6 bases; unmatched bases: 10. CDR3 protein: CASSSRGQGWAEQYV. The CDR3 DNA reads as TGTGCCAGCAGTTCCCGCGGACAGGGGTGGGCCGAGCAGTACGTC.

This clonotype was detected once. The chain couples TRBV6-5 to TRBJ1-6; TRBD1 agrees at 9 bases. V shed 5 bases and J 9 bases; nucleotides not matched to a gene: 11. Germline assignment: CDR1 MNHEY and CDR2 SVGAGI. The CDR3 loop spans 16 amino acids. This CDR3 is CASSGGPGQGLSPLHF. CDR3 bases: TGTGCCAGCAGTGGGGGGCCGGGACAGGGTCTTTCACCCCTCCACTTT.